What follows are 10 T cell receptor beta chains derived from one specimen sequenced in a study of blood T cell repertoires in COVID-19. Clones were sequenced by immunoSEQ multiplex PCR, and TCRdb holds only the in-frame ones, with some missing. In the table there are 250,000 to 300,000 clones, more than 70% of which are singletons. Sequences were obtained from PBMCs or T cells enriched from blood (not recorded which). The origin of the receptors is an older woman in a cohort exposed to, infected with or recovered from COVID-19 (not recorded which).

V usage is TRBV28 and J usage is TRBJ1-5; D call uncertain. Germline loops: CDR1 MDHEN, CDR2 SYDVKM. Trimming removed 4 bases at V and 7 bases at J, with 14 bases between. The CDR3 contains 14 residues. The CDR3 region has the DNA TGTGCCAGCAGTTCGAGTCTCAAGTCACAGCCCCAGCATTTT. Translating gives CASSSSLKSQPQHF.

This sequence joins TRBV28 and TRBJ2-7, with TRBD1 matching 7 bases. Germline V gives CDR1 MDHEN, CDR2 SYDVKM. This CDR3 spans 14 amino acids. The V and J ends lost 6 bases and 3 bases, in that order; junction bases with no gene match: 8. The CDR3 DNA sequence: TGTGCCAGCAGCCCTTACGCAGGGGGCTACGAGCAGTACTTC. Translating it yields CASSPYAGGYEQYF.

The chain joins TRBV28 to TRBJ1-5; D not resolved. The germline CDR1 and CDR2 sequences are MDHEN and SYDVKM. The CDR3 has 14 amino acids. V lost 2 bases and J 7 bases, leaving 12 bases between the germline ends. CDR3 in amino acids: CASSLKRFGQPQHF. CDR3 bases: TGTGCCAGCAGTTTAAAGCGTTTCGGCCAGCCCCAGCATTTT.

This clone has a single count. This chain uses TRBV30 with TRBJ2-2; 9 bases line up with TRBD2. Germline assignment: CDR1 GTSNPN and CDR2 SVGIG (reference sequence). With 4 bases clipped from V and 3 bases from J, the junction kept 3 bases outside the gene matches. The CDR3 runs to 14 residues. The CDR3 is CAWTSGTYTGELFF. In DNA, the CDR3 is TGTGCCTGGACTAGCGGGACCTACACCGGGGAGCTGTTTTTT.

J is TRBJ1-6 and V is TRBV11-2; D is perhaps TRBD1 (5 bases). Germline V gene sequence: CDR1 SGHAT, CDR2 FQNNGV. This CDR3 is 13 amino acids long. V was pared by 5 bases and J by 8 bases, with 10 bases between. The CDR3 reads CASSLLTDSPLHF. The CDR3 coding sequence is TGTGCCAGCAGCCTCCTGACAGATTCACCCCTCCACTTT.

CDR3 amino acids: CSVEGQANTGELFF. The CDR3 DNA follows: TGCAGCGTTGAGGGACAGGCAAACACCGGGGAGCTGTTTTTT. The chain joins TRBV29-1 to TRBJ2-2; 8 bases line up with TRBD1. The CDR3 is made up of 14 amino acids. Trimming at V came to 3 bases and at J to 2 bases, leaving 2 bases not matched to a gene. The germline V gene has CDR1 SQVTM and CDR2 ANQGSEA.

This clone has just one count. The genes are TRBV19 and TRBJ1-5, with 8 bases lining up with TRBD1. The CDR3 has 17 residues. The V gene's germline CDR1 is LNHDA and CDR2 SQIVND (reference sequence). The V and J ends lost 5 bases and 6 bases, in that order; junction bases with no gene match: 15. DNA of the CDR3: TGTGCCAGTAGTCCGGGGGGTCGGACAGGGTCCTTTCAGCCCCAGCATTTT. Its translation: CASSPGGRTGSFQPQHF.

The chain couples TRBV6-5 to TRBJ1-5; D is perhaps TRBD1 (6 bases). CDR1 is MNHEY and CDR2 is SVGAGI in the germline V gene. CDR3 length: 14 residues. Trimming took 8 bases from V and 1 from J, leaving 12 bases between them. The CDR3 is CASSTGLSNQPQHF. In nucleotides, the CDR3 is TGTGCCAGCTCGACAGGACTGAGCAATCAGCCCCAGCATTTT.

The chain recombines TRBV30 with TRBJ2-1; D is unclear. From germline, CDR1 is GTSNPN and CDR2 SVGIG (reference sequence). V was shortened by 1 base and J by 5 bases, with 12 bases between the two germline ends. This CDR3 has 14 residues. CDR3 DNA: TGTGCCTGGAGTGGAGATACGTTCAACAATGAGCAGTTCTTC. Translated: CAWSGDTFNNEQFF.

V and J are TRBV6-5 and TRBJ1-2; D unresolved. Germline V CDR1 and CDR2: MNHEY, SVGAGI. Trimming shortened V by 4 bases and J by 1 base, and 7 bases separated the two germline ends. CDR3 length equals 13 residues. The CDR3: CASSSTLNYGYTF. The CDR3, as DNA: TGTGCCAGCAGTTCGACACTTAACTATGGCTACACCTTC.